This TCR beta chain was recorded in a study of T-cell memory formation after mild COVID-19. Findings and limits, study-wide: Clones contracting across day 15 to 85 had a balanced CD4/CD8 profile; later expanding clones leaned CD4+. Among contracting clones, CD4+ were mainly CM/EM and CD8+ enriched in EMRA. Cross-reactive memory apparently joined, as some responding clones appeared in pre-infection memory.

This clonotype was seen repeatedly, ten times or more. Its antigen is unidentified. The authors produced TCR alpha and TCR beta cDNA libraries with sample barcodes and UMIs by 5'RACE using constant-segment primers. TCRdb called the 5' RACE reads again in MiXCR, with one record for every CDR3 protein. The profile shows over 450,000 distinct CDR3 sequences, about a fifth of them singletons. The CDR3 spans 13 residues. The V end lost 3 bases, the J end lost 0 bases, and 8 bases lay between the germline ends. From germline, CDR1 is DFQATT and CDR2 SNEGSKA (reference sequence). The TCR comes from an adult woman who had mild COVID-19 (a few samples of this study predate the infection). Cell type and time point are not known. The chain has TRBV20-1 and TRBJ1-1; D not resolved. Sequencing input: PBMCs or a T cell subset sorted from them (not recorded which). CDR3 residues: CSASRGLNTEAFF. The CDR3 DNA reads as TGCAGTGCTAGTCGGGGATTGAACACTGAAGCTTTCTTT.